These 8 T cell receptor beta chains originate from one sample sequenced in a study of T cells in Graves' hyperthyroidism and ophthalmopathy. Using RNA transcripts as the source, TCR beta CDR3 regions were amplified. With the HTBI primer set, the TCR CDR3 went through a first round of RT-PCR. TCRdb recomputed calls from the multiplex PCR reads with MiXCR, one row per CDR3 protein. Of fewer than 450,000 distinct CDR3 sequences in the sample, roughly 15% were seen once. Sequenced: blood. These TCRs come from a woman in her 30s with Graves' hyperthyroidism that later progressed to Graves' ophthalmopathy.

The genes are TRBV10-3 and TRBJ1-5, with D uncertain. The V end lost 8 bases, the J end lost 1 base, and 9 bases lay between the germline ends. In germline, CDR1 is ENHRY, CDR2 SYGVKD. This CDR3 has 13 amino acids. CDR3 bases: TGTGCCATCTCTCGGGAGAGCAATCAGCCCCAGCATTTT. This gives the protein CAISRESNQPQHF.

This clonotype was seen ten or more times. The chain recombines TRBV20-1 with TRBJ1-1; unclear D gene. The CDR3 runs to 11 residues. CDR1 DFQATT and CDR2 SNEGSKA come from the germline V gene (reference sequence). Between the trimmed V and J ends, which lost 6 bases and 3 bases, there was a span of 8 bases. The CDR3 loop is CSAPRDTEAFF. In DNA form, the CDR3 reads TGCAGTGCCCCGAGGGACACTGAAGCTTTCTTT.

The sample holds many counts of this clonotype. This rearrangement joins TRBV18 to TRBJ1-1; D is ambiguous. CDR1 and CDR2 (germline): KGHSH, LQKENI. V was shortened by 0 bases and J by 0 bases, with 2 bases between the two germline ends. The CDR3 has 13 residues. This CDR3 reads CASSPPVNTEAFF. For the CDR3, the DNA is TGTGCCAGCTCACCACCGGTGAACACTGAAGCTTTCTTT.

In its sample, this clonotype was seen many times. The gene calls are TRBV19 and TRBJ2-2; D uncertain. The V end lost 1 base, the J end lost 6 bases, and 9 bases lay between the germline ends. Germline V CDR1 and CDR2: LNHDA, SQIVND (reference sequence). The CDR3 is made up of 14 amino acids. DNA of the CDR3: TGTGCCAGTAGTATAGGGATTGCGTCCGGGGAGCTGTTTTTT. It codes for CASSIGIASGELFF.

There are many counts of this clonotype. This chain connects TRBV7-9 to TRBJ2-7, with D possibly TRBD1 on 6 matching bases. CDR3 size: 14 residues. Trimming removed 3 bases at V and 2 bases at J, with 11 bases between. Germline CDR1 is SEHNR and CDR2 is FQNEAQ (reference sequence). CDR3: CASSLTGLTYEQYF. DNA of the CDR3: TGTGCCAGCAGCTTGACAGGTCTGACCTACGAGCAGTACTTC.

V usage is TRBV20-1 and J usage is TRBJ2-1; TRBD2 agrees at 9 bases. CDR3 length: 14 amino acids. V shed 7 bases, J shed 7 bases, and the junction held 11 bases outside the gene matches. The germline CDR1 and CDR2 sequences are DFQATT and SNEGSKA (reference sequence). Written as DNA, the CDR3 is TGCAGTGAGTCCAGCGGGAGGTTGGCGAATGAGCAGTTCTTC. Protein product: CSESSGRLANEQFF.

This clonotype was counted many times. The rearrangement joins TRBV6-2 or TRBV6-3 to TRBJ1-4; 7 bases are shared with TRBD1. V lost 4 bases to trimming and J lost 0 bases; unmatched junction nucleotides: 11. Per the germline V gene, CDR1 is MNHEY and CDR2 is SVGEGT. This CDR3 has 18 amino acids. The CDR3, as DNA: TGTGCCAGCAGTTTTACTGTCCAGGGGGAAGCAACTAATGAAAAACTGTTTTTT. This sequence encodes CASSFTVQGEATNEKLFF.

This clonotype was recorded at least ten times. The chain has TRBV20-1 and TRBJ2-5; D unclear. The germline V gene encodes CDR1 DFQATT and CDR2 SNEGSKA (reference sequence). The length of the CDR3 is 13 residues. The V end was cut by 6 bases, the J end by 0 bases, with 11 bases between. The CDR3 region is CSAPNGHQETQYF. The CDR3 DNA is TGCAGTGCCCCGAACGGACACCAAGAGACCCAGTACTTC.